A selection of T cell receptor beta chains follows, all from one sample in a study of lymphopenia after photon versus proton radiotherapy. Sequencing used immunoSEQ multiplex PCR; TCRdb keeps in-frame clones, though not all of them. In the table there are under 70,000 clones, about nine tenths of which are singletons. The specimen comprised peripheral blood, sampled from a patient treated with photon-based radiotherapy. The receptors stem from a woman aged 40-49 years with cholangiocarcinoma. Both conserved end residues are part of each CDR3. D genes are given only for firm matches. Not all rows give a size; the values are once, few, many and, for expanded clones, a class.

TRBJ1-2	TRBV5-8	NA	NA	CASSLEEGAYGYTF
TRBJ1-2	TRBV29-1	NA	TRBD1	CSVDTGVVYGYTF
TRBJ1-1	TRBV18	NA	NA	CASSLPGVEAFF
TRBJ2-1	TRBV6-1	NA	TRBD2	CASSGQSGSYNEQFF
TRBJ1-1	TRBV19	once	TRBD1	CASSIGQGADTEAFF
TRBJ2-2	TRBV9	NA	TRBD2	CASSVMSGGHTGELFF
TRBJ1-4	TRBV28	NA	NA	CASSLSTAKKKLFF
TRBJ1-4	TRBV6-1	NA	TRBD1	CASSGPGTGGEKLFF
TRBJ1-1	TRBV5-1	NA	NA	CASSFVMNTEAFF
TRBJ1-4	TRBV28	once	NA	CASSLGGREKLFF
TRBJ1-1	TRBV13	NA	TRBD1	CASTDTTGSSEAFF
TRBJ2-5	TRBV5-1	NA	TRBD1	CASSWETGFRQETQYF
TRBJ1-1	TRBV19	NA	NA	CASTLDSLGSGNTEAFF
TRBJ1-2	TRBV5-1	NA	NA	CASSFGTGNGYTF
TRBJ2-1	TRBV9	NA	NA	CASSVAPSNINEQFF
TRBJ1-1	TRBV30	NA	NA	CAWNRGLGTEAFF
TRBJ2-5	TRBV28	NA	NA	CASSWLEGSVTETQYF
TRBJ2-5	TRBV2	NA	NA	CASSFGRIETQYF
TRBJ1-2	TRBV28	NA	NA	CASLGTGFNYGYTF
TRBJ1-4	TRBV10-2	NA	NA	CASRDGQSLNEKLFF
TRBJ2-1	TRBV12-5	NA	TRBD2	CASGLAGGPQFF
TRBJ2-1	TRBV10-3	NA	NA	CAISEGSPGAYNEQFF
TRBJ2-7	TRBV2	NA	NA	CASSEGPGREQYF
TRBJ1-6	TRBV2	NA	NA	CASRQRVNSPLHF
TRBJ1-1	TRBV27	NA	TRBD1	CASSPWQGGNTEAFF
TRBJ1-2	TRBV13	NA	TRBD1	CASSLGQDYGYTF
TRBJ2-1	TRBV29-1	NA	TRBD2	CSVREKPGLAEIDNEQFF
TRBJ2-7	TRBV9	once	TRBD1	CASTPGGGGSYEQYF
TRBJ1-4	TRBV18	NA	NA	CASSLTGTNEKLFF
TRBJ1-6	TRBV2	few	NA	CASSVDSNSPLHF
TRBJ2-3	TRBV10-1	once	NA	CASSDRRSAGGGGTQYF
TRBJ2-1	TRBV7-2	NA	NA	CASSSGRSTGSGNEQFF
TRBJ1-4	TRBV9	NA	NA	CASSSSLGSLNEKLFF
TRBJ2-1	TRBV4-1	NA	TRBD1	CASSQDWDRGNYNEQFF
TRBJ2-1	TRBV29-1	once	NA	CSAVDGSSYNEQFF
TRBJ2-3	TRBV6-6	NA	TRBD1	CASSRVSGTGADTQYF
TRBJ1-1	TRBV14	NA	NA	CASSPRTVRTEAFF
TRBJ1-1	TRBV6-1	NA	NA	CASSSPSLLNTEAFF
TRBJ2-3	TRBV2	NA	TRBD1	CASTKGQGISSTDTQYF
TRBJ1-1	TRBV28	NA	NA	CASSLRGDRAFF
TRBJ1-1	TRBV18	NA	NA	CASSPGTAEAFF
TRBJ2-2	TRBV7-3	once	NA	CASSVSRENTGELFF
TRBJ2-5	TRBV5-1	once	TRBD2	CASSSAGGQETQYF
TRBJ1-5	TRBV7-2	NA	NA	CASSLVGQGGQPQHF
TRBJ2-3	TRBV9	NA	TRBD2	CASSYIAGGPTDTQYF
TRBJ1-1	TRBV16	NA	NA	CASSQLGGTEAFF
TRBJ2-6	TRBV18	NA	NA	CAGTKGAGANVLTF
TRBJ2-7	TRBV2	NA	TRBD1	CASSADRANEQYF
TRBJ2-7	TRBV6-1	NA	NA	CASSEYGTEYEQYF
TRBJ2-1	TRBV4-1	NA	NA	CASSLGGREQFF
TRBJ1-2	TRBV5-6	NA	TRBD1	CASSRGTGNGYTF
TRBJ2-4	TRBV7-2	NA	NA	CASSLVWDLKNIQYF
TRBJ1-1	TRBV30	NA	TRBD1	CAWSATGSSEAFF
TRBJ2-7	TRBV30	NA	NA	CAWGNPDGYSYEQYF
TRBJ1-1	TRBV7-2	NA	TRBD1	CASSLGQIEAFF
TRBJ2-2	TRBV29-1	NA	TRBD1	CSVDRGVTGELFF
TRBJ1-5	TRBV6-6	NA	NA	CASNSREVGQPQHF
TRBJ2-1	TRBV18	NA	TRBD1	CASSRQGAAYNEQFF
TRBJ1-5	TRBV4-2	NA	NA	CASSQDPREQPQHF
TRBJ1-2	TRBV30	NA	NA	CAWSGDYGYTF